The clone carrying this T cell receptor beta chain occurred many times. These data belong to a study of T-cell reconstitution after alpha-beta-depleted transplantation in children. The V end lost 1 base, the J end lost 0 bases, and 10 bases lay between the germline ends. Germline lookup yields CDR1 SGHVS and CDR2 FQNEAQ. This CDR3 comprises 16 residues. Unique molecular identifiers featured in how the TCRbeta library was prepared. One entry per CDR3 protein, called by TCRdb with MiXCR from the PCR reads. The profile shows about 830,000 distinct CDR3 sequences, approximately 15% of them singletons. This chain uses TRBV7-8 with TRBJ1-5; unclear D gene. This specimen was PBMCs, mostly from graft donor cells, taken 360 days after TCRalphabeta/CD19-depleted stem cell transplant. The receptor was isolated from a male patient younger than 18 who had a stem cell transplant for acute lymphoblastic leukemia, so the T cells may come from the graft donor. CDR3 nucleotide sequence: TGTGCCAGCAGCTTAGGTGGCAGCTATAGCAATCAGCCCCAGCATTTT. Amino acid sequence: CASSLGGSYSNQPQHF.